The source of this T cell receptor (beta chain) is a study of post-analysis software for immune sequencing data. Concerning this clonotype itself: Its antigen is as yet unknown.

Study-wide findings and caveats: Higher frequency in patients than in controls was seen for roughly five TRBV segments, with TRBV5-6, TRBV5-1 and TRBV20-1 among them.

TCR beta libraries were prepared from cDNA with unique molecular identifiers. One entry per CDR3 protein results from TCRdb running MiXCR on the PCR reads. The profile shows 650,000 to 850,000 distinct CDR3 sequences, just over 45% of them singletons. V lost 3 bases to trimming and J lost 5 bases; unmatched junction nucleotides: 8. The germline V gene has CDR1 SGDLS and CDR2 YYNGEE. The CDR3 extends over 15 amino acids. The chain couples TRBV9 to TRBJ2-1; 7 bases fit TRBD2. This TCR derives from a girl aged 10 to 17 with multiple sclerosis. Source material: blood. The CDR3 loop is CASSGSGIRDNEQFF. The DNA of the CDR3 is TGTGCCAGCAGCGGGAGCGGGATACGGGACAATGAGCAGTTCTTC.